This passage covers 29 T cell receptor beta chains from one sample sequenced in a study of blood T cell repertoires in COVID-19. Repertoires were generated with immunoSEQ multiplex PCR, while TCRdb's copy carries only in-frame clones and drops some. This sample carries around 130,000 clones, around four fifths of them seen once, and the ten largest clones take around 16%. Input material: peripheral blood. Every receptor here comes from a man in his sixties with active or convalescent COVID-19.

There are a few counts of this clone. CDR3 sequence: CAISESMLGNTEAFF. CDR3 in DNA: TGTGCCATCAGTGAGTCCATGCTAGGGAACACTGAAGCTTTCTTT. The V and J genes are TRBV10-3 and TRBJ1-1; D remains unclear. V was cut by 0 bases and J by 1 base, with 9 bases left in between. The CDR3 has 15 amino acids. In germline, CDR1 is ENHRY, CDR2 SYGVKD.

The chain couples TRBV18 to TRBJ1-2; 7 nucleotides match TRBD1. CDR3 size: 13 residues. Trimming cost V 6 bases and J 4 bases; bases outside gene matches: 5. Germline CDR1 KGHSH, CDR2 LQKENI. The DNA of the CDR3 is TGTGCCAGCTCTACAGGGGTAGGCTATGGCTACACCTTC. This translates into CASSTGVGYGYTF.

This clone was observed a few times. The chain couples TRBV6-2 or TRBV6-3 to TRBJ2-1, with 9 bases aligning to TRBD2. Germline CDR1 is MNHEY and CDR2 is SVGEGT. Trimming removed 5 bases from V and 7 bases from J; junction bases left unmatched: 3. The CDR3 extends over 13 amino acids. The CDR3 loop reads CASSEREVNEQFF. In DNA, the CDR3 is TGTGCCAGCAGTGAGCGGGAGGTGAATGAGCAGTTCTTC.

This clone has only one observation. The V and J genes are TRBV9 and TRBJ1-2; the D gene is possibly TRBD1 (6 bases). Germline V gives CDR1 SGDLS, CDR2 YYNGEE. The V end was cut by 4 bases, the J end by 7 bases, with 14 bases between. The CDR3 has 13 residues. CDR3 DNA: TGTGCCAGCAGCCAGGGGAGGGTTGGTGGCTACACCTTC. Translation gives CASSQGRVGGYTF. Full variable domain (rest looked up from reference TRBV9 and TRBJ1-2): DSGVTQTPKHLITATGQRVTLRCSPRSGDLSVYWYQQSLDQGLQFLIQYYNGEERAKGNILERFSAQQFPDLHSELNLSSLELGDSALYFCASSQGRVGGYTFGSGTRLTVV.

The chain joins TRBV27 to TRBJ1-4; 8 bases align to TRBD1. The germline V gene encodes CDR1 MNHEY and CDR2 SMNVEV (reference sequence). The CDR3 is made up of 16 amino acids. V lost 3 bases to trimming and J lost 5 bases; unmatched junction nucleotides: 8. Written as DNA, the CDR3 is TGTGCCAGCAGTTTCCGTCCAGGGGGCCCCAATGAAAAACTGTTTTTT. Encoded protein: CASSFRPGGPNEKLFF.

V and J are TRBV7-2 and TRBJ2-3, with D uncertain. CDR1 and CDR2 (germline): SGHTA, FQGNSA. The CDR3 covers 17 residues. Trimming took 1 base from V and 4 from J, leaving 18 bases between them. The CDR3 DNA reads as TGTGCCAGCAGCTTAGGTCCTGGCGGCCCAATGGCAGATACGCAGTATTTT. Amino acids: CASSLGPGGPMADTQYF. Drawing the rest from reference TRBV7-2 and TRBJ2-3, the complete variable domain is GAGVSQSPSNKVTEKGKDVELRCDPISGHTALYWYRQSLGQGLEFLIYFQGNSAPDKSGLPSDRFSAERTGGSVSTLTIQRTQQEDSAVYLCASSLGPGGPMADTQYFGPGTRLTVL.

The chain has TRBV28 and TRBJ2-3; D ambiguous. The CDR3 loop spans 15 amino acids. V gave up 6 bases and J gave up 5 bases, with 18 bases separating them. Germline V gene lookup returns CDR1 MDHEN and CDR2 SYDVKM. The CDR3 nucleotides are TGTGCCAGCAGGGCAGCCGGGTTCCAAGGAGATACGCAGTATTTT. The encoded protein is CASRAAGFQGDTQYF.

The chain carries TRBV10-1 and TRBJ2-5; TRBD2 matches 12 bases. Germline V gene lookup returns CDR1 WNHNN and CDR2 SYGVQD (reference sequence). V shed 6 bases, J shed 5 bases, and the junction held 16 bases outside the gene matches. The CDR3 has 18 residues. In DNA, the CDR3 is TGCGCCAGCAGGAAGTTGAATTCACTAGCGGGAGGAGGGGAGACCCAGTACTTC. Its translation: CASRKLNSLAGGGETQYF.

The chain combines TRBV6-5 with TRBJ2-3; the D gene is possibly TRBD2 (6 bases). V lost 3 bases, J lost 0 bases, and 10 bases lay in between. The V gene's germline CDR1 is MNHEY and CDR2 SVGAGI. This CDR3 has 15 amino acids. The CDR3 protein is CASSYYLASTDTQYF. The CDR3 coding sequence is TGTGCCAGCAGTTATTATCTAGCGAGCACAGATACGCAGTATTTT.

The rearrangement joins TRBV9 to TRBJ2-7; possible D gene TRBD1, 6 bases. The CDR3 is 14 amino acids. Trimming cost V 0 bases and J 0 bases, with 7 bases left between them. Germline values: CDR1 SGDLS, CDR2 YYNGEE. The chain's CDR3 is CASSVGQASYEQYF. CDR3 DNA: TGTGCCAGCAGCGTAGGACAGGCCTCCTACGAGCAGTACTTC.

The CDR3 here is CASSAGRARETQYF. CDR3 coding DNA: TGTGCCAGTTCAGCGGGACGCGCTAGGGAGACCCAGTACTTC. The rearrangement links TRBV2 to TRBJ2-5, with 7 bases that match TRBD2. There are 14 residues in the CDR3. Germline V lookup: CDR1 SNHLY, CDR2 FYNNEI. Trimming cost V 9 bases and J 5 bases; bases outside gene matches: 12. The variable domain in full, with the rest retrieved from reference TRBV2 and TRBJ2-5, is EPEVTQTPSHQVTQMGQEVILRCVPISNHLYFYWYRQILGQKVEFLVSFYNNEISEKSEIFDDQFSVERPDGSNFTLKIRSTKLEDSAMYFCASSAGRARETQYFGPGTRLLVL.

This chain joins TRBV28 and TRBJ2-1, with 7 bases fitting TRBD2. Germline V gene sequence: CDR1 MDHEN, CDR2 SYDVKM. Trimming took 4 bases from V and 0 from J; bases not matched to a gene: 15. This CDR3 comprises 19 residues. This CDR3 is CASSSYGGGRSSSYNEQFF. As DNA, the CDR3 is TGTGCCAGCAGTTCCTATGGGGGGGGTAGGTCAAGCTCCTACAATGAGCAGTTCTTC. The entire variable domain, with the rest obtained from reference TRBV28 and TRBJ2-1, is as follows: DVKVTQSSRYLVKRTGEKVFLECVQDMDHENMFWYRQDPGLGLRLIYFSYDVKMKEKGDIPEGYSVSREKKERFSLILESASTNQTSMYLCASSSYGGGRSSSYNEQFFGPGTRLTVL.

The rearrangement joins TRBV2 to TRBJ2-3, with TRBD2 matching 12 bases. This CDR3 comprises 15 residues. The germline V gene encodes CDR1 SNHLY and CDR2 FYNNEI. V shed 6 bases, J shed 7 bases, and the junction held 8 bases outside the gene matches. CDR3 sequence: CASRRLAGALNTQYF. Here the CDR3 DNA reads TGTGCCAGCAGACGACTAGCGGGAGCTTTGAATACGCAGTATTTT.

This sequence joins TRBV15 and TRBJ1-4, with 8 bases lining up with TRBD1. The J segment lost 5 bases and the V segment lost 6 bases, leaving 5 bases of the junction unmatched. This CDR3 is 14 amino acids long. Germline CDR1 is LNHNV and CDR2 is YYDKDF (reference sequence). CDR3: CATSPRTGNEKLFF. CDR3 DNA sequence: TGTGCCACCAGTCCTAGGACAGGGAATGAAAAACTGTTTTTT.

The chain recombines TRBV10-3 with TRBJ2-1; a weak D match, TRBD2 (5 bases). CDR1 is ENHRY and CDR2 is SYGVKD in the germline V gene. The CDR3 has 17 residues. Between the trimmed V and J ends, which lost 3 bases and 3 bases, there was a span of 18 bases. The CDR3 nucleotides are TGTGCCATCAGTGACTCCCGAGGACTGAGAATCTACAATGAGCAGTTCTTC. It translates to CAISDSRGLRIYNEQFF.

The sample holds one count of this clone. The chain employs TRBV27 and TRBJ2-1; D uncertain. Trimming stripped 0 bases from V and 0 bases from J, with 9 bases between. The germline gives CDR1 MNHEY, CDR2 SMNVEV (reference sequence). This CDR3 comprises 16 residues. CDR3: CASSLSSQSSYNEQFF. In DNA form, the CDR3 reads TGTGCCAGCAGTTTATCGTCACAGAGCTCCTACAATGAGCAGTTCTTC.

The V and J genes are TRBV20-1 and TRBJ2-5; D is ambiguous. Germline assignment: CDR1 DFQATT and CDR2 SNEGSKA (reference sequence). The CDR3 is 12 amino acids. V lost 3 bases and J 2 bases, leaving 7 bases between the germline ends. CDR3 protein: CSASSRQETQYF. The CDR3 DNA reads as TGCAGTGCTAGTTCCAGGCAAGAGACCCAGTACTTC.

V usage is TRBV21-1 and J usage is TRBJ1-5; TRBD1 was called by the table and not checked on the DNA. TRBV21-1 is tagged as a pseudogene. The CDR3 contains 17 residues. CDR3 DNA sequence: TGTGCCAGCAGCAAAGGGGGAGGACAGGGGGCTAATCAGCCCCAGCATTTT. Translation: CASSKGGGQGANQPQHF.

The V and J genes are TRBV10-3 and TRBJ1-1; D is perhaps TRBD1 (5 bases). V lost 9 bases to trimming and J lost 3 bases, with 14 bases between them. The CDR3 is made up of 13 amino acids. CDR1 is ENHRY and CDR2 is SYGVKD in the germline V gene. CDR3 coding DNA: TGTGCCATTGGCCAGGGTCGAGACACTGAAGCTTTCTTT. This encodes CAIGQGRDTEAFF.

This chain links TRBV7-4 with TRBJ2-7; 9 nucleotides line up with TRBD1. CDR3 length equals 14 residues. Germline V gene sequence: CDR1 SGHVT, CDR2 SQSDAQ. Trimming took 3 bases from V and 3 from J; bases not matched to a gene: 3. The CDR3 spells CASSLGQGHYEQYF. For the CDR3, the DNA is TGTGCCAGCAGCTTGGGACAGGGTCACTACGAGCAGTACTTC.

The V and J genes are TRBV6-6 and TRBJ1-5; 7 bases map to TRBD1. V gave up 10 bases and J gave up 5 bases; unmatched junction bases: 8. Germline values: CDR1 MNHNY, CDR2 SVGAGI (reference sequence). This CDR3 region has 13 residues. The CDR3 spells CAIGGAGDQPQHF. DNA of the CDR3: TGTGCCATAGGGGGCGCAGGGGATCAGCCCCAGCATTTT.

This chain connects TRBV5-1 to TRBJ2-2; 9 positions match TRBD2. V shed 0 bases, J shed 1 base, and the junction held 4 bases outside the gene matches. CDR3 length: 17 amino acids. From germline, CDR1 is SGHRS and CDR2 YFSETQ. As DNA, the CDR3 is TGCGCCAGCAGCTTGGATGGTAGCGGGAGGAACACCGGGGAGCTGTTTTTT. Amino acids: CASSLDGSGRNTGELFF.

The chain recombines TRBV5-4 with TRBJ2-1; TRBD2 aligns across 8 bases. CDR3 size: 12 residues. CDR1 SGHNT and CDR2 YYREEE come from the germline V gene (reference sequence). V dropped 3 bases and J dropped 9; count of bases not matched to a gene: 2. The CDR3 is CASSSGGIEQFF. The CDR3 DNA is TGTGCCAGCAGCTCGGGAGGGATTGAGCAGTTCTTC.

This sequence joins TRBV7-2 and TRBJ1-2; 7 nucleotides line up with TRBD1. The CDR3 extends over 15 amino acids. CDR1 SGHTA and CDR2 FQGNSA come from the germline V gene. V trimming: 4 bases; J trimming: 4 bases; junction bases outside the gene matches: 9. The CDR3 region has the DNA TGTGCCAGCAGCTACCGACAGGGCATCGGCTATGGCTACACCTTC. This translates into CASSYRQGIGYGYTF.

The chain employs TRBV15 and TRBJ1-5; perhaps TRBD1 as D (5 bases). Trimming stripped 11 bases from V and 4 bases from J, with 21 bases between. Germline V gene data show CDR1 as LNHNV and CDR2 as YYDKDF (reference sequence). CDR3 size: 15 residues. CDR3 coding DNA: TGTGCCCCCGAAGGAGGGGACGATGAGAATCAGCCCCAGCATTTT. The encoded protein is CAPEGGDDENQPQHF.

V usage is TRBV5-6 and J usage is TRBJ2-3; D not resolved. Trimming removed 2 bases from V and 6 bases from J, with 13 bases in between. The CDR3 contains 14 residues. Looked up from germline, CDR1 is SGHDT and CDR2 is YYEEEE. The CDR3 reads CASSLFAFGDTQYF. The CDR3 nucleotides are TGTGCCAGCAGCTTATTTGCGTTCGGGGATACGCAGTATTTT.

CDR3 in DNA: TGTGCCATCAGCTCAAGGGGTTCCTACGAGCAGTACTTC. Translation gives CAISSRGSYEQYF. This chain joins TRBV6-6 and TRBJ2-7; a possible D gene is TRBD1 (5 bases). Germline assignment: CDR1 MNHNY and CDR2 SVGAGI (reference sequence). The CDR3 spans 13 residues. V was clipped by 10 bases and J by 1 base, with 14 bases between them.

This clone has at least ten counts. The V call is TRBV5-1, the J call TRBJ2-3, with a weak D call TRBD2 (6 bases). The CDR3 contains 16 residues. Trimming left V 0 bases short and J 2 bases short, with 13 bases between. Germline V gene lookup returns CDR1 SGHRS and CDR2 YFSETQ. Written as DNA, the CDR3 is TGCGCCAGCAGCTTGGCCGGCCCGGGGGACACAGATACGCAGTATTTT. It translates to CASSLAGPGDTDTQYF.

This sequence joins TRBV7-2 and TRBJ2-1; 8 bases align to TRBD2. The germline V gene has CDR1 SGHTA and CDR2 FQGNSA. V gave up 4 bases and J gave up 0 bases; unmatched junction bases: 2. The CDR3 has 15 residues. This chain's CDR3 is CASSSGTSSYNEQFF. The CDR3 coding sequence is TGTGCCAGCAGCTCCGGGACTAGCTCCTACAATGAGCAGTTCTTC.